These 14 T cell receptor beta chains share one sample of origin, sequenced in a study of T cell clonotyping in hematopoietic cell transplantation. Measured with immunoSEQ multiplex PCR; TCRdb has only the in-frame clones, and not every one. This sample has 2,800 or so clones, with 83% found just once. Material: PBMCs, obtained 180 days after allogeneic stem cell transplant. Receptor source: a female patient aged 40-50 years who had an allogeneic stem cell transplant from a related donor, so T cells may come from the graft donor. Some clones in this sample may be carry-over from other donors' samples.

This chain uses TRBV11-3 with TRBJ1-2, with D possibly being TRBD1 (5 bases). Germline CDR1 is SGHNT and CDR2 is YENEEA. The length of the CDR3 is 14 residues. The ends were cut back, 4 bases at V and 3 bases at J, with 12 bases in the middle. The DNA for the CDR3 is TGTGCCAGCAGCTCCGGTGGGGGAGACTATGGCTACACCTTC. This encodes CASSSGGGDYGYTF.

CDR3 coding DNA: TGTGCCTGGAGTCCGGGACAGACTAGCAATCAGCCCCAGCATTTT. Its protein product is CAWSPGQTSNQPQHF. This rearrangement joins TRBV30 to TRBJ1-5, with 7 bases identical to TRBD1. Trimming cost V 2 bases and J 0 bases; bases outside gene matches: 4. The CDR3 has 15 residues. Looked up from germline, CDR1 is GTSNPN and CDR2 is SVGIG (reference sequence).

This clone showed up just a few times. The chain couples TRBV6-6 to TRBJ2-7; D not resolved. This CDR3 is built from 13 residues. The germline CDR1 and CDR2 sequences are MNHNY and SVGAGI (reference sequence). Between the trimmed V and J ends, which lost 10 bases and 5 bases, there was a span of 18 bases. CDR3 sequence (DNA): TGTGCCACCCGGTGGACCTCGGCTCACGAGCAGTACTTC. It translates to CATRWTSAHEQYF.

The V call is TRBV6-6, the J call TRBJ2-7, with 10 bases fitting TRBD2. This CDR3 is 14 amino acids long. After removal of 2 bases from V and 5 bases from J, the junction contained 3 bases not matched to a gene. Germline loops: CDR1 MNHNY, CDR2 SVGAGI (reference sequence). The CDR3 DNA reads TGTGCCAGCAGTTACGGGACTAGCGATAACGAGCAGTACTTC. It is translated as CASSYGTSDNEQYF.

The chain uses TRBV19 and TRBJ1-2, with TRBD1 as a possible D gene (5 bases). From germline, CDR1 is LNHDA and CDR2 SQIVND (reference sequence). The CDR3 totals 17 residues. V shed 0 bases and J shed 5 bases, with 19 bases lying between them. The CDR3 sequence is CASSIDHPTGTVYGYTF. The CDR3 DNA sequence: TGTGCCAGTAGTATAGATCATCCCACCGGGACGGTATATGGCTACACCTTC.

The rearrangement uses TRBV11-2 and TRBJ2-1; D uncertain. CDR3 length equals 12 residues. V was pared by 0 bases and J by 7 bases, with 4 bases between. CDR1 and CDR2 (germline): SGHAT, FQNNGV. The CDR3 reads CASSLDRNEQFF. In nucleotides, the CDR3 is TGTGCCAGCAGCTTAGATAGGAATGAGCAGTTCTTC.

This sequence joins TRBV7-9 and TRBJ2-7, with D perhaps TRBD1 (6 bases). Germline CDR1 SEHNR, CDR2 FQNEAQ (reference sequence). The CDR3 sequence is 18 residues long. The V gene lost 5 bases and the J gene lost 6 bases, with 29 bases spanning the gap. The CDR3 loop reads CASSPAFPQGAERGEQYF. CDR3 in DNA: TGTGCCAGCAGCCCCGCGTTCCCACAGGGAGCAGAGAGAGGCGAGCAGTACTTC.

This chain joins TRBV11-2 and TRBJ2-2, with a possible D match to TRBD1 (5 bases). V lost 6 bases to trimming and J lost 5 bases, with 13 bases between them. Germline lookup yields CDR1 SGHAT and CDR2 FQNNGV. The CDR3 loop spans 14 amino acids. This CDR3 reads CASRPDRLTGELFF. The CDR3 DNA sequence: TGTGCCAGCAGACCTGACAGATTAACCGGGGAGCTGTTTTTT.

The chain recombines TRBV6-5 with TRBJ2-1, with D perhaps TRBD1 or TRBD2 (5 bases each). CDR3 length: 12 residues. Germline loops: CDR1 MNHEY, CDR2 SVGAGI. Trimming removed 7 bases from V and 12 bases from J, with 16 bases in between. CDR3 protein: CASNQGTERQFF. CDR3 coding DNA: TGTGCCAGCAACCAAGGGACGGAGAGGCAGTTCTTC.

The CDR3: CASSGQGDTGELFF. The CDR3 DNA sequence: TGTGCCAGCAGTGGTCAGGGAGACACCGGGGAGCTGTTTTTT. V and J are TRBV25-1 and TRBJ2-2; the D call may be TRBD1 or TRBD2 (5 bases each). V lost 4 bases to trimming and J lost 3 bases, with 9 bases between them. The CDR3 covers 14 residues. From germline, CDR1 is MGHDK and CDR2 SYGVNS.

The rearrangement joins TRBV11-3 to TRBJ2-7, with 10 bases identical to TRBD1. CDR3 size: 15 residues. Germline lookup yields CDR1 SGHNT and CDR2 YENEEA. V shed 3 bases, J shed 3 bases, and the junction held 5 bases outside the gene matches. CDR3 in amino acids: CASSFRTGGVYEQYF. CDR3 nucleotide sequence: TGTGCCAGCAGCTTCAGGACAGGGGGTGTCTACGAGCAGTACTTC.

In this sample, this clone turned up once. The chain couples TRBV2 to TRBJ2-7; 7 bases agree with TRBD1. The CDR3 covers 14 residues. V lost 5 bases, J lost 3 bases, and 7 bases stayed unmatched. The germline CDR1 and CDR2 sequences are SNHLY and FYNNEI. CDR3 loop: CASSPRTGHYEQYF. The CDR3 coding sequence is TGTGCCAGCAGTCCAAGGACAGGCCACTACGAGCAGTACTTC.

The rearrangement uses TRBV19 and TRBJ2-5, with 8 bases lining up with TRBD2. Trimming cost V 5 bases and J 5 bases; bases outside gene matches: 7. The CDR3 contains 14 residues. Germline CDR1 reads LNHDA; CDR2 reads SQIVND (reference sequence). CDR3 residues: CASSHREGWETQYF. The CDR3 region has the DNA TGTGCCAGTAGTCATCGGGAGGGCTGGGAGACCCAGTACTTC. Together with reference TRBV19 and TRBJ2-5, the CDR3 gives the full variable domain: DGGITQSPKYLFRKEGQNVTLSCEQNLNHDAMYWYRQDPGQGLRLIYYSQIVNDFQKGDIAEGYSVSREKKESFPLTVTSAQKNPTAFYLCASSHREGWETQYFGPGTRLLVL.

This clone was counted a single time. CDR3 bases: TGTGCCTGGAGGAGGTTATTAGGACTAGCGGGAAAAGGGGGTGAGCAGTTCTTC. Translation gives CAWRRLLGLAGKGGEQFF. V and J are TRBV30 and TRBJ2-1; 12 bases map to TRBD2. The V and J ends lost 3 bases and 9 bases, in that order; junction bases with no gene match: 18. The CDR3 sequence is 18 residues long. Looked up from germline, CDR1 is GTSNPN and CDR2 is SVGIG (reference sequence).